This TCR beta chain was obtained from a study of vaccination effects on CD4 cells after COVID-19. Study as a whole: Sequencing was preceded by expansion of antigen-specific CD4+ T cells with viral peptide pools in the ViraFEST assay.

V was trimmed by 2 bases and J by 5 bases, leaving 13 bases between them. The CDR3 totals 14 residues. Per the germline V gene, CDR1 is SGHRS and CDR2 is YFSETQ. Following culture for around 9 days, CD4+ T cells were isolated. Either the mRNA-1273 or the BNT162b2 vaccine was given to participants as two doses. On day 3 and again on day 7, half the medium was replaced with IL-2 medium. As to this clone: Its antigen is unidentified.

Data came from immunoSEQ multiplex PCR; TCRdb stores just in-frame clones and leaves some out. The sample contains tens of thousands of clones, roughly 80% of which appear only once. The source of this sequence is a human donor who received a COVID-19 vaccine. The chain uses TRBV5-1 and TRBJ2-5; D is perhaps TRBD2 (5 bases). Sequenced material: CD4+ T cells from PBMCs cultured without peptide, taken after COVID-19 vaccination. CDR3 loop: CASSLGTERETQYF. In nucleotides, the CDR3 is TGCGCCAGCAGCTTAGGTACCGAGCGGGAGACCCAGTACTTC.